This entry concerns a single TCR beta chain. Antigen specificity is unknown. This specimen belongs to a study of cytomegalovirus exposure and HLA in healthy donors. Broader study findings: On later analysis, the bulk of CMV-associated TCR beta chains appeared to be HLA-restricted. The authors listed 150 or so TCR beta chains as cytomegalovirus-associated. An apparent linkage of common viral pathogens to several of the most significant clusters emerged in a later analysis.

Among the donors, all were healthy bone marrow donors. This CDR3 spans 16 amino acids. V lost 0 bases, J lost 4 bases, and 1 base stayed unmatched. The V gene's germline CDR1 is SGHTA and CDR2 FQGTGA. Primers: 60 Vbeta forward and 13 Jbeta reverse. Profiled with immunoSEQ multiplex PCR; TCRdb holds only in-frame clones, not every one. The sample includes 150,000 to 200,000 clones, 77% of them seen just once. Sequencing was carried out using PBMCs. The receptor was derived from a man aged 18-30 years in good health and CMV-seronegative. This chain uses TRBV7-3 with TRBJ2-5; TRBD2 matches 14 bases. CDR3 coding DNA: TGTGCCAGCAGCTTAACCGGACTAGCGGGAGGAGAGACCCAGTACTTC. This gives the protein CASSLTGLAGGETQYF.